This T cell receptor beta chain was found in a study of human T cells and chemical hapten exposure. The V end was cut by 2 bases, the J end by 9 bases, with 14 bases between. Germline lookup yields CDR1 SNHLY and CDR2 FYNNEI. This CDR3 region has 14 residues. In TCRdb, the RACE reads were re-called with MiXCR into one record per CDR3 protein. The sample holds over 300,000 distinct CDR3 sequences, 5% to 6.5% seen once. The time point: pre-sensitization, week 0. The sample's treatment: therapeutic diphenylcyclopropenone sensitization with weekly scalp DPC. This TCR was sampled from a woman in her fifties or sixties with alopecia areata. Some clones in this sample may be carry-over from other donors' samples. This specimen was whole blood, taken in connection with sensitization to the hapten diphenylcyclopropenone (DPC). This chain links TRBV2 with TRBJ2-1; tentatively, D is TRBD1 or TRBD2 (5 bases each). CDR3 protein: CASSERRGAGEQFF. CDR3 DNA: TGTGCCAGCAGTGAAAGGAGAGGGGCCGGTGAGCAGTTCTTC.